This T cell receptor (beta chain) comes out of a study of vaccination and CD4 T cells after COVID-19. Looking at the study overall: Two doses of either BNT162b2 or mRNA-1273 vaccine went to participants. Post-COVID draws came a median about 91 days after diagnosis (range 35 to 161).

Trimming took 4 bases from V and 5 from J, leaving 5 bases between them. The CDR3 totals 10 residues. Per the germline V gene, CDR1 is DFQATT and CDR2 is SNEGSKA (reference sequence). The study sequenced cultured CD4+ T cell DNA using the Oncomine TCR Beta short-read assay. TCRdb ran MiXCR on the PCR reads and lists one entry per CDR3 protein. The sample includes about 9,000 distinct CDR3 sequences, about 60% of them seen just once. Findings and limits, study-wide: Post-vaccination reactive clonotypes (median around 40) did not differ significantly from post-infection (approximately 23).

The treatment denotes: roughly 11-day PBMC culture with coronavirus spike peptide pools or control peptides (ViraFEST assay). Having spent 10 to 11 days in culture, CD4+ T cells were then isolated by negative selection. A note on this clonotype: What it recognizes is unknown.

The source of this sequence is a human donor who had recovered from COVID-19. The rearrangement uses TRBV20-1 and TRBJ1-2, with no clear D. The sample was CD4+ T cells from blood, cultured in vitro. The CDR3, as DNA: TGCAGTGCTATCCCGTATGGCTACACCTTC. Its translation: CSAIPYGYTF.